The source of this T cell receptor (beta chain) is a study of T cell responses to AZD1222 COVID-19 vaccine. General observations from the study: Breadth and depth of Spike-specific TCRs rose after two AZD1222 doses.

Measured with immunoSEQ multiplex PCR; TCRdb has only the in-frame clones, and not every one. This table holds tens of thousands of clones, 92% found once. The length of the CDR3 is 12 residues. V lost 5 bases and J 8 bases, leaving 12 bases between the germline ends. Note on this clone: The antigen is unknown.

The clonotype comes from an adult who received the AZD1222 COVID-19 vaccine. Here the sequenced sample was peripheral blood, taken 28 days after the second AZD1222 dose. V usage is TRBV12-3 or TRBV12-4 and J usage is TRBJ1-1; D is unresolved. The CDR3 here is CASSPTAAEAFF. DNA for the CDR3: TGTGCCAGCAGTCCAACAGCAGCCGAAGCTTTCTTT.